Following are 26 T cell receptor beta chains from one sample sequenced in a study of shared T cell receptors in the human thymus listed by TCRdb under 2021. Library generation was performed with the immunoSEQ multiplex PCR assay. In TCRdb, the immuneACCESS table is reduced to in-frame sequences with V and J assigned. These tables do not hold every clone; where another copy was compared, an unresolved V gene accounts for under half, and the others remain unexplained. In all, the sample holds almost 550,000 clones, and 78% of those were seen once. 0.01% to 0.015% of the sample is in the top ten clones. These data were also reused for a study on human thymus T cells.

The sample comprised thymocytes. Source of these receptors: a boy younger than two with a congenital heart defect. Donor details come from another sample of the same person, matched by shared clones.

This clone was detected only once. This chain uses TRBV27 with TRBJ1-1; 8 bases agree with TRBD1. There are 15 residues in the CDR3. V dropped 0 bases and J dropped 3; count of bases not matched to a gene: 3. Germline values: CDR1 MNHEY, CDR2 SMNVEV (reference sequence). CDR3 region: CASSLSADRDTEAFF. DNA of the CDR3: TGTGCCAGCAGTTTATCCGCGGACAGGGACACTGAAGCTTTCTTT.

The table lists this clone with a count of one. The V and J genes are TRBV11-3 and TRBJ2-7; 9 bases map to TRBD1. CDR1 and CDR2 (germline): SGHNT, YENEEA. The CDR3 spans 15 residues. J was trimmed by 0 bases and V by 6 bases; bases with no gene match: 6. The CDR3 DNA sequence: TGTGCCAGCAGATCCGACAGGGGGAGCTCCTACGAGCAGTACTTC. Translation gives CASRSDRGSSYEQYF.

This clone has only a few counts. The CDR3 DNA sequence: TGTGCCTGGAGTGTACGCGGGAGCCCCTACGAGCAGTACTTC. Translated: CAWSVRGSPYEQYF. This chain connects TRBV30 to TRBJ2-7, with 7 bases fitting TRBD2. Per germline, CDR1 GTSNPN and CDR2 SVGIG (reference sequence). The CDR3 runs 14 residues. With 0 bases clipped from V and 2 bases from J, the junction kept 4 bases outside the gene matches.

The chain is built from TRBV19 and TRBJ1-1; 9 bases fit TRBD1. The ends lost 4 bases at V and 10 bases at J; junction bases unmatched: 4. Germline V gene lookup returns CDR1 LNHDA and CDR2 SQIVND (reference sequence). The CDR3 length is 12 residues. Here the CDR3 reads CASSTGQGPAFF. DNA of the CDR3: TGTGCCAGTAGTACCGGACAGGGGCCAGCTTTCTTT.

In nucleotides, the CDR3 is TGCGCCAGCAGCCAAACTTTTCAATACCCTAGCGGGAGTCGGGAGACCCAGTACTTC. Its protein product is CASSQTFQYPSGSRETQYF. The chain joins TRBV4-1 to TRBJ2-5, with 10 bases aligning to TRBD2. This CDR3 region has 19 residues. The V segment lost 2 bases and the J segment 5 bases; nucleotides outside the gene matches: 17. The germline V gene encodes CDR1 MGHRA and CDR2 YSYEKL.

The chain couples TRBV4-2 to TRBJ2-2; the match to TRBD2 covers 12 bases. Germline V gene data show CDR1 as LGHNA and CDR2 as YNFKEQ. The CDR3 has 18 amino acids. Trimming took 4 bases from V and 0 from J; bases not matched to a gene: 6. The CDR3 bases are TGTGCCAGCAGCCCCGGGACTAGCGGGTTCTCGAACACCGGGGAGCTGTTTTTT. It specifies CASSPGTSGFSNTGELFF.

A word on this clone: Different DNA sequences within this sample yield the same CDR3. The gene calls are TRBV28 and TRBJ2-7, with 7 bases that match TRBD2. V gave up 3 bases and J gave up 7 bases; unmatched junction bases: 0. CDR1 is MDHEN and CDR2 is SYDVKM in the germline V gene. This CDR3 contains 11 residues. CDR3 DNA sequence: TGTGCCAGCAGTTTGCGGGGGGAGCAGTACTTC. It yields the protein CASSLRGEQYF.

The genes are TRBV9 and TRBJ1-2; the D gene is possibly TRBD1 (6 bases). From germline, CDR1 is SGDLS and CDR2 YYNGEE. V was pared by 6 bases and J by 2 bases, with 11 bases between. The CDR3 runs to 13 residues. CDR3 sequence: CASTAGENYGYTF. CDR3 DNA: TGTGCCAGCACCGCAGGGGAGAACTATGGCTACACCTTC.

CDR3: CASSLVLGQNYEQYF. The DNA for the CDR3 is TGTGCCAGCAGCTTAGTTCTAGGACAGAACTACGAGCAGTACTTC. V usage is TRBV7-9 and J usage is TRBJ2-7; D possibly corresponds to TRBD1 (6 bases). The CDR3 sequence is 15 residues long. Trimming took 1 base from V and 3 from J, leaving 13 bases between them. The germline V gene has CDR1 SEHNR and CDR2 FQNEAQ (reference sequence).

Notes on this clone: Germline and junction disagree at one end, which may indicate a read error. The chain joins TRBV11-2 to TRBJ2-5; D uncertain. The DNA end favors TRBJ2-7, so the J call may be wrong. CDR1 SGHAT and CDR2 FQNNGV come from the germline V gene. The CDR3 runs to 15 residues. The CDR3: CASSVDPQAAYEQYF. Here the CDR3 DNA reads TGTGCCAGCAGCGTAGACCCCCAGGCCGCCTACGAGCAGTACTTC.

The V and J genes are TRBV5-1 and TRBJ2-2, with TRBD1 identical over 7 bases. The V gene end was trimmed by 6 bases and the J gene end by 0 bases; junction bases not matched to a gene: 8. The germline CDR1 and CDR2 sequences are SGHRS and YFSETQ. The length of the CDR3 is 16 residues. CDR3 loop: CASKGPGQTNTGELFF. CDR3 sequence (DNA): TGCGCCAGCAAGGGGCCGGGACAGACGAACACCGGGGAGCTGTTTTTT.

This chain connects TRBV5-1 to TRBJ2-7; 8 bases are a match to TRBD2. From germline, CDR1 is SGHRS and CDR2 YFSETQ. This CDR3 spans 16 amino acids. J lost 1 base, V lost 0 bases, and 6 bases had no gene match. CDR3 nucleotides: TGCGCCAGCAGCTTGGCCCTCCAGCGGGGGTCCTACGAGCAGTACTTC. It translates to CASSLALQRGSYEQYF.

V usage is TRBV18 and J usage is TRBJ2-7, with D possibly TRBD2 on 5 matching bases. The CDR3 has 13 amino acids. Between the trimmed V and J ends, which lost 6 bases and 6 bases, there was a span of 15 bases. The V gene's germline CDR1 is KGHSH and CDR2 LQKENI. The CDR3 is CASSGSGSGEQYF. For the CDR3, the DNA is TGTGCCAGCTCGGGTTCGGGGTCGGGCGAGCAGTACTTC.

The CDR3 DNA reads TGCAGCGTTGAGACGACTAGCGGCAACTCTGGGGCCAACGTCCTGACTTTC. Translating gives CSVETTSGNSGANVLTF. The V gene is TRBV29-1, the J gene TRBJ2-6, with 9 bases that match TRBD2. V was pared by 3 bases and J by 0 bases, with 6 bases of the junction left unmatched. In germline, CDR1 is SQVTM, CDR2 ANQGSEA. The CDR3 is 17 amino acids.

This sequence joins TRBV5-6 and TRBJ2-7; possibly TRBD2 for D (5 bases). Between the trimmed V and J ends, which lost 2 bases and 3 bases, there was a span of 9 bases. There are 13 residues in the CDR3. Per germline, CDR1 SGHDT and CDR2 YYEEEE. CDR3 in DNA: TGTGCCAGCAGCTTACGACGGGACTACGAGCAGTACTTC. Translation gives CASSLRRDYEQYF.

The rearrangement uses TRBV27 and TRBJ1-2; D call uncertain. The V gene lost 2 bases and the J gene lost 0 bases, with 10 bases spanning the gap. Germline values: CDR1 MNHEY, CDR2 SMNVEV (reference sequence). The CDR3 is made up of 15 amino acids. DNA of the CDR3: TGTGCCAGCAGTTTAGTCCCGGGGTCTAACTATGGCTACACCTTC. This codes for CASSLVPGSNYGYTF.

This sequence joins TRBV19 and TRBJ1-5; TRBD1 matches 8 bases. Per germline, CDR1 LNHDA and CDR2 SQIVND (reference sequence). This CDR3 is built from 19 residues. The trim removed 4 bases at V and 6 bases at J, leaving 20 bases unmatched. The CDR3 region has the DNA TGTGCCAGTAGTAGACACAACACCACACCGGACAGGGACGTTCAGCCCCAGCATTTT. Residues: CASSRHNTTPDRDVQPQHF.

This clone was detected once. The V gene is TRBV7-9, the J gene TRBJ2-3, with 7 bases matching TRBD2. This CDR3 comprises 17 residues. CDR1 SEHNR and CDR2 FQNEAQ come from the germline V gene (reference sequence). V lost 0 bases, J lost 5 bases, and 11 bases stayed unmatched. The CDR3 spells CASSLARLGEGRDTQYF. The CDR3 bases are TGTGCCAGCAGCTTAGCGCGGCTGGGGGAGGGCCGAGATACGCAGTATTTT.

V usage is TRBV6-1 and J usage is TRBJ1-5; D possibly corresponds to TRBD1 (5 bases). Germline CDR1 MNHNS, CDR2 SASEGT. The germline V and J ends were trimmed by 10 bases and 5 bases, with 12 bases remaining between them. This CDR3 comprises 12 residues. The CDR3 DNA reads TGTGCCACCCGACAGACCTATCAGCCCCAGCATTTT. It encodes CATRQTYQPQHF.

The chain couples TRBV5-6 to TRBJ1-2; no definite D call. Per the germline V gene, CDR1 is SGHDT and CDR2 is YYEEEE. The ends were cut back, 4 bases at V and 4 bases at J, with 26 bases in the middle. CDR3 length: 18 residues. The CDR3 DNA sequence: TGTGCCAGCAGCCGAACCCCAAGGCGGGGTAACCTTTCCTATGGCTACACCTTC. This translates into CASSRTPRRGNLSYGYTF. Drawing the rest from reference TRBV5-6 and TRBJ1-2, the complete variable domain is DAGVTQSPTHLIKTRGQQVTLRCSPKSGHDTVSWYQQALGQGPQFIFQYYEEEERQRGNFPDRFSGHQFPNYSSELNVNALLLGDSALYLCASSRTPRRGNLSYGYTFGSGTRLTVV.

The chain uses TRBV5-1 and TRBJ2-7, with a possible D match to TRBD1 (6 bases). CDR3 length equals 15 residues. Germline lookup yields CDR1 SGHRS and CDR2 YFSETQ. V lost 0 bases and J lost 7, with 17 bases in between. The CDR3 DNA reads as TGCGCCAGCAGCTTGGCCCAGACAGGTACGGGGGAGCAGTACTTC. The encoded protein is CASSLAQTGTGEQYF.

V and J are TRBV15 and TRBJ2-3, with 7 bases lining up with TRBD2. This CDR3 has 17 amino acids. With V trimmed by 0 bases and J by 3 bases, 9 bases remained unmatched. CDR1 is LNHNV, CDR2 YYDKDF, per germline (reference sequence). CDR3 bases: TGTGCCACCAGCAGAGATTGGTCCGGCGGGAGTACAGATACGCAGTATTTT. Protein sequence: CATSRDWSGGSTDTQYF.

This sequence joins TRBV6-5 and TRBJ2-2; D ambiguous. The CDR3 consists of 15 residues. CDR1 is MNHEY, CDR2 SVGAGI, per germline. Trimming left V 5 bases short and J 3 bases short, with 13 bases between. The CDR3 DNA reads as TGTGCCAGCAGTGCCCGAGGTTGGGACACCGGGGAGCTGTTTTTT. Translation gives CASSARGWDTGELFF.

The V gene is TRBV7-2, the J gene TRBJ2-5, with D perhaps matching TRBD2 (5 bases). V was trimmed by 5 bases and J by 0 bases, leaving 13 bases between them. In germline, CDR1 is SGHTA, CDR2 FQGNSA. The CDR3 sequence is 15 residues long. CDR3 sequence: CASSPRVPYQETQYF. Written as DNA, the CDR3 is TGTGCCAGCAGCCCGAGGGTCCCGTACCAAGAGACCCAGTACTTC.

The genes are TRBV19 and TRBJ2-7, with TRBD2 identical over 10 bases. V lost 7 bases and J lost 2; bases outside the gene matches: 8. Germline CDR1 is LNHDA and CDR2 is SQIVND (reference sequence). The CDR3 runs 15 residues. The CDR3, as DNA: TGTGCCAGTACCATCGGAGCGGGAGGGGCCTACGAGCAGTACTTC. It is translated as CASTIGAGGAYEQYF.

The chain links TRBV11-1 to TRBJ1-3; D is undetermined. Germline lookup yields CDR1 SGHAT and CDR2 FQDESV (reference sequence). V gave up 2 bases and J gave up 2 bases, with 16 bases separating them. This CDR3 has 17 residues. For the CDR3, the DNA is TGTGCCAGCAGCTTAAGCGCCTCCGGGTTCCCTGGAAACACCATATATTTT. It translates to CASSLSASGFPGNTIYF.